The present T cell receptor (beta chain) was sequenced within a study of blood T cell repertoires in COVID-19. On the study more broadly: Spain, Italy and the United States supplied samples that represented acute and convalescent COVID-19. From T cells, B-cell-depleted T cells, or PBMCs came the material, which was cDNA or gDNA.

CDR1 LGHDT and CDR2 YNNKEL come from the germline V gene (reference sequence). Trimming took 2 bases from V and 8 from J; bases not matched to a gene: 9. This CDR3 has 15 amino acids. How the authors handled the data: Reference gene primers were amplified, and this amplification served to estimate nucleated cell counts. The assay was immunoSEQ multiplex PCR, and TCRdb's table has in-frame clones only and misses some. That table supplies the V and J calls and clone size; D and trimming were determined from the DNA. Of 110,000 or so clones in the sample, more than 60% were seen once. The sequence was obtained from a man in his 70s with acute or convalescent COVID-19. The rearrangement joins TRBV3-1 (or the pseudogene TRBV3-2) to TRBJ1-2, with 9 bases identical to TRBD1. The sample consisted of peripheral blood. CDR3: CASSQTQGAVGGYTF. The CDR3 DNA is TGTGCCAGCAGCCAAACACAGGGGGCAGTTGGAGGCTACACCTTC.